This T cell receptor (beta chain) was recovered during a study of Graves' ophthalmopathy and Graves' hyperthyroidism (dated by TCRdb to the late 2010s). Context from the whole study: Peripheral blood was collected at initial diagnosis, prior to any treatment. The study used signatures of the TCR beta repertoire to tell Graves' ophthalmopathy apart from Graves' hyperthyroidism and to predict which patients would progress to ophthalmopathy. In total, approximately 130 blood samples were TCR-sequenced: 40 to 45 ophthalmopathy, 75 hyperthyroidism and some 17 hyperthyroidism-to-ophthalmopathy patients. To explore V-J signatures distinguishing ophthalmopathy from hyperthyroidism, a discovery set of about a hundred patients (about 43 ophthalmopathy, 57 stable hyperthyroidism) was enrolled. For independent validation, a separate cohort was made up of 18 hyperthyroidism patients plus 17 patients who later progressed from hyperthyroidism to ophthalmopathy. In five or six hyperthyroidism patients, T-cell repertoires of thyroid tissue and blood were compared. Following sampling, methimazole starting at 30 mg daily was administered to hyperthyroidism patients, and high-dose intravenous methylprednisolone was administered to ophthalmopathy patients.

To note about this clonotype: Its antigen is currently not known. Per-base quality was not reported, and no clone a single base away is much larger than it.

What the study reported, not specific to this receptor: Ophthalmopathy was separated from stable hyperthyroidism by the 13-signature model with just under 90% sensitivity and just under 84% specificity in cross-validation and with 80%/75% in the test set. Among expanded thyroid clonotypes with frequency above 0.001, most also showed up in blood, which suggests that blood repertoires may reflect the thyroid immune response. No statistical method was used to predetermine the sample size, and group allocation was not hidden from the investigators. In validation, the model predicted ophthalmopathy progression with about 70% sensitivity and 72.22% specificity; some 13 predicted patients were CT-confirmed with GO in a median of about 6.1 months.

Trimming takes 5 bases from V and 11 bases from J, and the germline ends sit 18 bases apart. CDR1 MNHEY and CDR2 SVGEGT were looked up in the germline V gene. The CDR3 contains 13 residues, cysteine and phenylalanine counted. The CDR3 DNA has 39 bases and is translated from base 1. Ophthalmopathy patients were characterized by moderately to severely active disease, a Clinical Activity Score of at least 3, a NOSPECS grade of at least 4, and a disease duration under 3 months. Patients with other autoimmune diseases, uncontrolled infections, pregnancy or lactation were excluded from the study. Diagnosis was based on clinical symptoms, serum thyroxine, TRAb, thyroid ultrasound and orbital computed tomography. Using Ficoll-Paque density gradient centrifugation, PBMCs were isolated from 8.5 to 10 ml of fresh peripheral blood. Total RNA was extracted using Trizol reagent, and RNA quality was checked on an Agilent 2100 Bioanalyzer.

TCR beta CDR3 regions were amplified from RNA transcripts for repertoire sequencing. The first round was an RT-PCR using HTBI primers with the Qiagen OneStep RT-PCR kit, and this first round was followed by a second-round multiplex PCR, then size selection and purification. Sequencing of the libraries was carried out on an Illumina HiSeq2000 in paired-end mode with 100 bp reads. In the source study's methods: SOAPnuke was used for read processing, and reads with adapters, uncalled bases, a mean Phred below 15, or no exact constant-primer or identifier match were discarded. COPE v1.2.5 was used to merge high-quality paired reads. Unique nucleotide sequences were defined as clonotypes and aligned to IMGT TRB V, D and J references using MiTCR v1.1. The analysis was limited to V-J combinations with a frequency above 0.0001, which together covered 99.2% of the repertoires. A TCR clonal expansion and chaos score per V-J combination was defined as the ratio of F50 clonal expansion to chaos observed in the TCRdist matrix. Welch's t-statistics and random forest were used to reduce features to about a dozen V-J combinations, which were fed into a naive Bayes classifier. The similarity between thyroid and blood repertoires was quantified using the Morisita-Horn index. In TCRdb, the public reads were trimmed at Q25 with fastp and aligned with MiXCR, with productive beta chains retained. Rows are unified per CDR3 protein, each entry keeping the most common DNA and genes. These V and J calls are TCRdb output, not the study's own analysis. For this sample there are almost 750,000 distinct CDR3 sequences; 40% appear just once. Approximately 43% of the sample goes to the ten largest clones.

Sequenced sample: peripheral blood. The origin of this receptor is an adult man with Graves' ophthalmopathy. The chain couples TRBV6-2 or TRBV6-3 to TRBJ1-1, with TRBD1 as a weak D call on 5 bases. The CDR3 sequence is CASSQTVGRAAFF. The bases are TGTGCCAGCAGTCAGACAGTGGGACGCGCGGCTTTCTTT.